These T cell receptor beta chains were read from a single sample in a study of shared clonotypes between healthy human individuals. Data came from immunoSEQ multiplex PCR; TCRdb stores just in-frame clones and leaves some out. The sample consists of roughly 550,000 clones, over 95% of them appearing once. The sample consisted of naive CD8+ T cells sorted from blood. These receptors came from a woman in her twenties or thirties in good health. CDR3s include the opening cysteine and the closing phenylalanine or tryptophan. A D gene is named only where the DNA matches it firmly. A clone size is listed for some rows: how often the clone was seen (once, few, many), or a class if it is expanded.

>-|TRBJ2-7|TRBD2|TRBV4-1
TGCGCCAGCAGCCAACCCACTGTGGGGGGGATGCAAGGCGAGCAGTACTTC
CASSQPTVGGMQGEQYF
>few|TRBJ2-7|TRBD2|TRBV7-6
TGTGCCAGCAGCTTGTACATCGAAGGGACTAGAGGATTCAACGAGCAGTACTTC
CASSLYIEGTRGFNEQYF
>-|TRBJ1-1|-|TRBV9
TGTGCCAGCAGCTCGGACTCTGGGTCGGCGGCTTTCTTT
CASSSDSGSAAFF
>-|TRBJ1-4|-|TRBV9
TGTGCCAGCAGCCGGGACGGCGCAACTAATGAAAAACTGTTTTTT
CASSRDGATNEKLFF
>-|TRBJ1-5|-|TRBV28
TGTGCCAGCAGTTTCAGGGACTGGTATAGCAATCAGCCCCAGCATTTT
CASSFRDWYSNQPQHF
>-|TRBJ2-7|TRBD2|TRBV5-4
TGTGCCAGCAGCCGGACTAGCGGGAGTCGCGACGAGCAGTACTTC
CASSRTSGSRDEQYF
>-|TRBJ2-5|-|TRBV7-8
TGTGCCAGCAGCCAAGGCGGGATTCAAGAGACCCAGTACTTC
CASSQGGIQETQYF
>-|TRBJ2-2|-|TRBV25-1
TGTGCCAGCTCGGAGGTCCCCGGGGAGCTGTTTTTT
CASSEVPGELFF
>-|TRBJ2-5|-|TRBV13
TGTGCCAGCAGCTTAGGGACTGATGAGACCCAGTACTTC
CASSLGTDETQYF
>-|TRBJ1-3|-|TRBV4-1
TGCGCCAGCAGCCAAGTCACCCCGCCCTCTGGAAACACCATATATTTT
CASSQVTPPSGNTIYF
>-|TRBJ2-1|TRBD2|TRBV28
TGTGCCAGCAGTTCCGGGACTACGAGTGAGCAGTTCTTC
CASSSGTTSEQFF
>-|TRBJ2-1|TRBD2|TRBV2
TGTGCCAGCAATCCGGGAGGCATGGACAATGAGCAGTTCTTC
CASNPGGMDNEQFF
>-|TRBJ2-7|-|TRBV28
TGTGCCAGCAACCGAGGGGGGAGCTACGAGCAGTACTTC
CASNRGGSYEQYF
>-|TRBJ2-3|-|TRBV7-2
TGTGCCAGCAGCCCCTTAGTGTCCACAGATACGCAGTATTTT
CASSPLVSTDTQYF
>-|TRBJ1-5|-|TRBV2
TGTGCCAGCAGTGAGGGGGGGAATCAGCCCCAGCATTTT
CASSEGGNQPQHF
>-|TRBJ2-2|TRBD1|TRBV7-9
TGTGCCAGCAGGACAGGGCGCACCGGGGAGCTGTTTTTT
CASRTGRTGELFF
>-|TRBJ2-7|-|TRBV6-1
TGTGCCAGCAGTGAAGCGGTGGGATACGAGCAGTACTTC
CASSEAVGYEQYF
>-|TRBJ1-6|-|TRBV7-9
TGTGCCAGCAACCCCCGCCAGGCCTATAATTCACCCCTCCACTTT
CASNPRQAYNSPLHF
>-|TRBJ2-5|-|TRBV4-1
TGCGCCAGCAGCCAAGAAAAGGACTTCCCGGGGCAGTACTTC
CASSQEKDFPGQYF
>-|TRBJ2-5|TRBD2|TRBV15
TGTGCCACCAGCAGAGTTTTTGGCTGGGGGTCACGTCCGCTAGCGGGAGACCAAGAGACCCAGTACTTC
CATSRVFGWGSRPLAGDQETQYF
>-|TRBJ1-2|-|TRBV7-2
TGTGCCAGCAGCTTAGTTCCGGGAGGCTACACCTTC
CASSLVPGGYTF
>-|TRBJ2-7|-|TRBV11-2
TGTGCCAGCAGCTTAGGCCCCTACGTTGCCTACGAGCAGTACTTC
CASSLGPYVAYEQYF
>-|TRBJ1-1|-|TRBV23-1
TGCGCCAGCAGTCAATCTTTCAGGGCCAGGAACACTGAAGCTTTCTTT
CASSQSFRARNTEAFF
>-|TRBJ2-2|TRBD1|TRBV6-5
TGTGCCAGCAGAACCGGGACAGCGAACACCGGGGAGCTGTTTTTT
CASRTGTANTGELFF
>-|TRBJ2-5|-|TRBV6-5
TGTGCCAGCAGTTACGATCAGGGCCCCGAGACCCAGTACTTC
CASSYDQGPETQYF
>-|TRBJ2-1|TRBD2|TRBV28
TGTGCCAGCACCGCCGGGGCGGGAGGGATAAATGAGCAGTTCTTC
CASTAGAGGINEQFF
>-|TRBJ2-5|-|TRBV6-6
TGTGCCAGCAGTTACTCGTTAGCGGTACAAGAGACCCAGTACTTC
CASSYSLAVQETQYF
>-|TRBJ2-1|-|TRBV19
TGTGCCAGTACCCCGGACAGCTCCTACAATGAGCAGTTCTTC
CASTPDSSYNEQFF
>-|TRBJ2-5|-|TRBV9
TGTGCCAGCAGCGTGAGGTCAGGGAGGCAGCAAGAGACCCAGTACTTC
CASSVRSGRQQETQYF
>-|TRBJ2-3|-|TRBV28
TGTGCCAGCAGTTTTAGCGGAACTAGCACAGATACGCAGTATTTT
CASSFSGTSTDTQYF
>-|TRBJ2-1|-|TRBV2
TGTGCCAGCAGTACGTCTTTTGCCAGCAATGAGCAGTTCTTC
CASSTSFASNEQFF
>-|TRBJ2-3|-|TRBV9
TGTGCCAGCAGCGTAGCAGATACGCAGTATTTT
CASSVADTQYF
>-|TRBJ2-5|-|TRBV7-8
TGTGCCAGCAGCTTAACCAGACGGTGGCAAGAGACCCAGTACTTC
CASSLTRRWQETQYF
>-|TRBJ2-3|TRBD2|TRBV7-8
TGTGCCAGCAGCCCGAGACTAGCGGGAGTGGAAGATACGCAGTATTTT
CASSPRLAGVEDTQYF
>once|TRBJ2-7|-|TRBV2
TGTGCCAGCACTACCGGGACGGCATCCTACGAGCAGTACTTC
CASTTGTASYEQYF
>-|TRBJ1-5|TRBD1|TRBV28
TGTGCCAGCACGACAGGGGGTGGTCAGCCCCAGCATTTT
CASTTGGGQPQHF
>-|TRBJ1-5|-|TRBV28
TGTGCCAGCAGTTTGGTGTTGGGTAATAGCAATCAGCCCCAGCATTTT
CASSLVLGNSNQPQHF